The clone carrying this T cell receptor (beta chain) was recorded a few times. The CDR3 length is 16 residues. CDR1 and CDR2 from the germline V gene are SGHRS and YFSETQ. V lost 5 bases to trimming and J lost 8 bases; unmatched junction nucleotides: 11. It was RNA transcripts that yielded the amplified TCR beta CDR3 regions. The HTBI set primed first-round TCR CDR3 RT-PCR. TCRdb itself ran the multiplex PCR reads through MiXCR, one entry per CDR3 protein. This table holds 550,000 to 800,000 distinct CDR3 sequences, roughly 17% found once. The data were obtained in a study of T cells in Graves' hyperthyroidism and ophthalmopathy.

The source of this sequence is a man aged 50 to 60 with Graves' hyperthyroidism. The specimen was blood. The chain carries TRBV5-1 and TRBJ2-1; 12 bases are a match to TRBD2. CDR3 loop: CASRPPGLAGNHEQFF. DNA of the CDR3: TGCGCCAGCAGACCCCCAGGACTAGCGGGAAATCATGAGCAGTTCTTC.